These T cell receptor beta chains were read from a single sample in a study of CD8 T cells in Susac syndrome. A single record per CDR3 protein comes from TCRdb applying MiXCR to the immunoSEQ multiplex PCR reads. Here the sample spans around 79,000 distinct CDR3 sequences, approximately 93% being singletons. The sequenced material came from CD8+ T cells from PBMCs. The receptors were gathered from a human donor with Susac syndrome. The conserved cysteine and the conserved F or W are not part of the CDR3 here. Fields, in order: V gene, J gene, CDR3 protein.

TRBV12-3/TRBV12-4,TRBJ2-3,ASTSSGSTDTQY
TRBV7-9,TRBJ2-7,ASSSGGSYEQY
TRBV7-3,TRBJ2-7,ASSAVAAGRDEQY
TRBV9,TRBJ2-7,ASSRGSGRPEQY
TRBV5-1,TRBJ2-1,ASSFPRGSSYNEQF
TRBV9,TRBJ1-2,ASSVPGQTNGYT
TRBV2,TRBJ1-1,ASSGREAF
TRBV20-1,TRBJ1-1,SARGYREGAVNTEAF
TRBV6-5,TRBJ2-1,ASSYRTDSYNEQF
TRBV27,TRBJ1-5,ASSRDRGGVQPQH
TRBV29-1,TRBJ1-2,SVGSNYGYT
TRBV27,TRBJ2-7,ASSGTGGFYEQY
TRBV27,TRBJ2-7,ASRDTVEEQY
TRBV6-5,TRBJ2-7,ASSPGQGAREQY
TRBV2,TRBJ1-1,ATVDRGTEAF
TRBV7-9,TRBJ2-7,ASSLHPYEQY
TRBV11-2,TRBJ2-7,ASSFRRPIGNSYEQY
TRBV20-1,TRBJ1-3,SAREPGSGNTIY
TRBV7-9,TRBJ2-2,ASSANTGELF
TRBV5-6,TRBJ2-2,ASSFPDVGELF
TRBV15,TRBJ1-2,ATDGRGTGIYGYT
TRBV10-3,TRBJ2-5,AISELGAEAQY
TRBV9,TRBJ2-4,ASSGRGKNIQY
TRBV9,TRBJ2-3,ASSPGTSRDTQY
TRBV27,TRBJ1-4,ATSGGMREKLF
TRBV29-1,TRBJ1-2,SVPSGLQRYGYT
TRBV2,TRBJ2-5,ATEGFLETQY
TRBV29-1,TRBJ1-3,SVAGSGNTIY
TRBV20-1,TRBJ2-2,SARADYPRGRELF
TRBV5-1,TRBJ2-1,ASGDPREGDEQF
TRBV29-1,TRBJ2-1,SVEGWTGYNNGQF
TRBV28,TRBJ2-5,ASSLRDAPETQY
TRBV29-1,TRBJ2-7,SVEGDSPYEQY
TRBV12-3/TRBV12-4,TRBJ1-5,ASRASFGNQPRQH
TRBV9,TRBJ1-1,ASNRGPNTEAF
TRBV12-5,TRBJ2-1,ASAAGYNEQF
TRBV7-9,TRBJ2-5,ASSPTGQGRETQY
TRBV18,TRBJ2-7,ASSPFGTGGSYEQY
TRBV9,TRBJ2-1,ASSLGGGGNNEQF
TRBV4-1,TRBJ2-7,ASSQAGLVYEQY
TRBV20-1,TRBJ2-7,SALLEGLAGVYEQY
TRBV15,TRBJ1-2,ATSRGYGYT
TRBV15,TRBJ1-2,ATSAALTTATAHGYT
TRBV2,TRBJ2-3,AKRGGYTDTQY
TRBV15,TRBJ2-1,ATSKNSGPLGNEQF
TRBV7-9,TRBJ2-7,ASSSTASYEQY
TRBV4-1,TRBJ2-1,ASSHSSYNEQF
TRBV14,TRBJ2-7,ASNNTRDRGLKEQY
TRBV5-4,TRBJ1-1,ASTYFATNTEAF
TRBV9,TRBJ2-1,ASSVGGSGANEQF
TRBV15,TRBJ2-3,ATSTGAGTGGRGTQY
TRBV30,TRBJ1-2,ACPLNSSSYGYT
TRBV19,TRBJ2-3,ASSIGTSVSTDTQY
TRBV12-5,TRBJ2-1,ASGGSPSFGQF
TRBV7-3,TRBJ2-4,ASSTTRGGKNIQY
TRBV6-2/TRBV6-3,TRBJ2-7,ASTSTATRHEQY
TRBV9,TRBJ1-1,ASSARGRAF